This T cell receptor beta chain was recovered during a study of long-term antiretroviral therapy in people with HIV. Researchers ran immunoSEQ v3.0 at survey level. Using immunoSEQ multiplex PCR, the repertoire was profiled, and TCRdb retains in-frame clones only, with some absent. The table lists 15,000 to 20,000 clones, about 91% of them singletons. The germline V gene encodes CDR1 SNHLY and CDR2 FYNNEI. The CDR3 runs to 12 residues. The rearrangement uses TRBV2 and TRBJ1-2; perhaps TRBD1 as D (6 bases). This receptor was obtained from a man aged 55 to 70 with HIV. The sequencing used unsorted PBMCs, collected 0.3 years after starting antiretroviral therapy. This CDR3 reads CVTQAGTSSYTF. CDR3 in DNA: TGTGTTACCCAAGCGGGGACATCAAGCTACACCTTC.